This T cell receptor (beta chain) was identified in a study of shared clonotypes between healthy human individuals. Points from the study as a whole: Naive CD4 clonotypes overlapped across a few donors at about 5.3%. Sampling used blood alone; tissue repertoires probably differ.

Repertoires were generated with immunoSEQ multiplex PCR, while TCRdb's copy carries only in-frame clones and drops some. The table has almost 750,000 clones, 72% seen once. With respect to this clone: Its specificity is unknown.

The CDR3 is made up of 13 amino acids. Germline values: CDR1 SGHTA, CDR2 FQGNSA. Trimming removed 5 bases at V and 5 bases at J, with 13 bases between. This clonotype originated in a young woman in good health. Input material: memory CD4+ T cells sorted from blood. The subset here: CD45RA-negative fraction. V is TRBV7-2 and J is TRBJ2-7; D ambiguous. The CDR3 sequence: CASSHYQWNEQYF. CDR3 DNA: TGTGCCAGCAGCCACTATCAGTGGAACGAGCAGTACTTC.